A single sample gave rise to the 20 T cell receptor beta chains below, sequenced in a study of cytomegalovirus exposure and HLA in healthy donors listed by TCRdb under 2017. Libraries were constructed by the immunoSEQ multiplex PCR assay. For the multiplex PCR, a mixture combining 60 forward primers for TCR Vbeta segments and 13 reverse primers for TCR Jbeta segments was used. The table was pulled from immuneACCESS by TCRdb, which kept in-frame rearrangements only. Such tables lose some clones; where checked, under half of the loss comes from unresolved V genes, and the rest has no known cause. This sample holds under 150,000 clones; 55% to 80% were observed only once. Together, the top ten hold approximately 15% of the sample. The source material was PBMCs. The receptors were gathered from a human donor in good health.

The genes are TRBV29-1 and TRBJ1-1; D is unresolved. Looked up from germline, CDR1 is SQVTM and CDR2 is ANQGSEA. Deletions cut 3 bases from V and 0 bases from J, with 5 bases between. The CDR3 has 12 amino acids. The CDR3 region is CSVEAMNTEAFF. CDR3 nucleotide sequence: TGCAGCGTTGAGGCCATGAACACTGAAGCTTTCTTT.

This chain uses TRBV14 with TRBJ1-5; D gene unclear. The CDR3 runs 12 residues. With 3 bases removed from V and 4 bases from J, the gap between germline ends came to 4 bases. Germline lookup yields CDR1 SGHDN and CDR2 FVKESK. The CDR3 loop reads CASSHGNQPQHF. DNA for the CDR3: TGTGCCAGCAGCCACGGTAATCAGCCCCAGCATTTT.

This chain links TRBV6-1 with TRBJ2-7; 8 nucleotides match TRBD1. CDR1 is MNHNS and CDR2 is SASEGT in the germline V gene. The CDR3 is made up of 13 amino acids. The V segment lost 8 bases and the J segment 6 bases; nucleotides outside the gene matches: 9. In DNA, the CDR3 is TGTGCCAGCTGGGGCAGGGGGCTTGGCGAGCAGTACTTC. Translating it yields CASWGRGLGEQYF.

The J gene is TRBJ2-3, the V gene TRBV10-3; TRBD1 matches 10 bases. J was trimmed by 2 bases and V by 6 bases; bases with no gene match: 5. Germline V gives CDR1 ENHRY, CDR2 SYGVKD. The CDR3 length is 15 residues. This CDR3 reads CAISRDRGATDTQYF. DNA for the CDR3: TGTGCCATCAGCCGGGACAGGGGAGCCACAGATACGCAGTATTTT.

This clone was observed a single time. An end of the junction does not agree with germline; a read error may underlie this. The chain employs TRBV7-9 and TRBJ2-7; 7 bases fit TRBD1. The CDR3 is made up of 15 amino acids. Germline V gene data show CDR1 as SEHNR and CDR2 as FQNEAQ (reference sequence). The CDR3 sequence is CSSSSRGPDSYEQYF. In DNA, the CDR3 is TGTTCCAGCAGCTCTAGGGGGCCCGACTCCTACGAGCAGTACTTC.

This chain uses TRBV19 with TRBJ2-5; TRBD1 is a possible D gene (5 bases). Germline lookup yields CDR1 LNHDA and CDR2 SQIVND (reference sequence). The CDR3 loop spans 15 amino acids. Trimming cost V 4 bases and J 5 bases, with 17 bases left between them. The CDR3 sequence: CASSTLLMHRETQYF. CDR3 in DNA: TGTGCCAGTAGTACCCTCCTTATGCACAGGGAGACCCAGTACTTC.

This clone showed up just a few times. The chain is built from TRBV6-1 and TRBJ2-5, with a tentative D call TRBD1 (6 bases). The J call may be mistaken, given a closer DNA end match to TRBJ2-7. The CDR3 covers 15 residues. Germline CDR1 MNHNS, CDR2 SASEGT. The CDR3, as DNA: TGTGCCAGCAGTGAAGCGGCAGGGACAAACTACGAGCAGTACTTC. Translation: CASSEAAGTNYEQYF.

V and J are TRBV11-3 and TRBJ1-1; TRBD1 is a possible D gene (6 bases). V lost 3 bases and J lost 2, with 10 bases in between. From germline, CDR1 is SGHNT and CDR2 YENEEA. The CDR3 is made up of 14 amino acids. CDR3 region: CASSLGRGNTEAFF. The CDR3 coding sequence is TGTGCCAGCAGCTTGGGCAGGGGAAACACTGAAGCTTTCTTT.

The chain uses TRBV6-5 and TRBJ1-2, with TRBD1 matching 7 bases. This CDR3 is 15 amino acids long. The junction had 9 bases not matched to a gene; V was cut back by 2 bases and J by 6 bases. Germline V gene data show CDR1 as MNHEY and CDR2 as SVGAGI. CDR3: CASSYISGRGNGYTF. The CDR3 region has the DNA TGTGCCAGCAGTTACATATCTGGCAGGGGGAATGGCTACACCTTC.

The chain is built from TRBV15 and TRBJ2-7; 11 bases line up with TRBD2. The CDR3 has 15 amino acids. Germline CDR1 LNHNV, CDR2 YYDKDF (reference sequence). V was clipped by 1 base and J by 7 bases; unmatched bases: 6. CDR3 in amino acids: CATSRAPSGRCEQYF. The CDR3, as DNA: TGTGCCACCAGCAGAGCTCCTAGCGGGAGGTGTGAGCAGTACTTC.

This chain links TRBV13 with TRBJ2-1, with 9 bases that match TRBD1. V lost 4 bases to trimming and J lost 0 bases; unmatched junction nucleotides: 13. Germline V gives CDR1 PRHDT, CDR2 FYEKMQ (reference sequence). The CDR3 extends over 19 amino acids. The CDR3 region is CASSSNTGTGTGSYNEQFF. The CDR3 DNA reads as TGTGCCAGCAGCTCCAATACCGGGACAGGGACTGGCTCCTACAATGAGCAGTTCTTC.

The chain has TRBV4-1 and TRBJ1-1; D may be TRBD1 (6 bases). Trimming removed 3 bases from V and 4 bases from J, with 15 bases in between. The CDR3 sequence is 15 residues long. Germline V gene sequence: CDR1 MGHRA, CDR2 YSYEKL. CDR3 in DNA: TGCGCCAGCAGCCATTACAGGGAAGGGAGCACTGAAGCTTTCTTT. As protein: CASSHYREGSTEAFF.

The gene calls are TRBV29-1 and TRBJ2-1; 9 bases map to TRBD1. Germline loops: CDR1 SQVTM, CDR2 ANQGSEA. J lost 7 bases, V lost 2 bases, and 12 bases had no gene match. The CDR3 consists of 16 residues. In DNA, the CDR3 is TGCAGCGTTGAAAATTTCGGGACAGGGAGGAGGAATGAGCAGTTCTTC. Its protein is CSVENFGTGRRNEQFF.

Of note for this clone: The same CDR3 arises from other DNA sequences in this sample as well. The CDR3 here is CASSLGMGRTEAFF. In DNA, the CDR3 is TGCGCCAGCAGCTTGGGGATGGGCCGGACTGAAGCTTTCTTT. The J gene is TRBJ1-1, the V gene TRBV5-1; the D is unclear. This CDR3 has 14 residues. Germline values: CDR1 SGHRS, CDR2 YFSETQ. Trimming left V 0 bases short and J 5 bases short, with 11 bases between.

This clone appeared a few times. This chain links TRBV4-1 with TRBJ2-2; D gene unclear. Germline V CDR1 and CDR2: MGHRA, YSYEKL. The germline V and J ends were trimmed by 2 bases and 1 base, with 8 bases remaining between them. The CDR3 sequence is 15 residues long. This CDR3 reads CASSQLTENTGELFF. The DNA for the CDR3 is TGCGCCAGCAGCCAACTGACTGAGAACACCGGGGAGCTGTTTTTT.

About this clone itself: Other DNA variants within this sample encode the same CDR3. V and J are TRBV9 and TRBJ1-5; D not certain. V was clipped by 0 bases and J by 1 base, with 8 bases between them. This CDR3 region has 15 residues. The germline V gene has CDR1 SGDLS and CDR2 YYNGEE. This chain's CDR3 is CASSVAGGSNQPQHF. DNA for the CDR3: TGTGCCAGCAGCGTAGCGGGCGGGAGCAATCAGCCCCAGCATTTT.

This clone has just one count. This chain joins TRBV4-2 and TRBJ2-1, with 12 bases identical to TRBD2. The CDR3 loop spans 18 amino acids. With 1 base clipped from V and 7 bases from J, the junction kept 11 bases outside the gene matches. Looked up from germline, CDR1 is LGHNA and CDR2 is YNFKEQ. CDR3 nucleotides: TGTGCCAGCAGCCAAGCGACTAGCGGGAGCCCGTTCCTAAATGAGCAGTTCTTC. Protein sequence: CASSQATSGSPFLNEQFF.

A word on this clone: The same CDR3 also results from other DNA sequences found in this sample. The V gene is TRBV11-3, the J gene TRBJ2-1, with 11 bases identical to TRBD2. Germline loops: CDR1 SGHNT, CDR2 YENEEA. Losses at the gene ends were 9 bases for V and 4 bases for J; bases not matched to a gene: 8. The CDR3 has 15 residues. CDR3 sequence: CASSARTSGYNEQFF. The CDR3 bases are TGTGCCAGTAGCGCACGGACTAGCGGGTACAATGAGCAGTTCTTC.

The chain links TRBV6-6 to TRBJ2-2; D possibly corresponds to TRBD2 (5 bases). Trimming pared 2 bases from V and 6 bases from J, leaving 13 bases between. The CDR3 extends over 15 amino acids. Germline assignment: CDR1 MNHNY and CDR2 SVGAGI (reference sequence). CDR3 loop: CASSYGVERAGELFF. As DNA, the CDR3 is TGTGCCAGCAGTTACGGGGTAGAGAGGGCCGGGGAGCTGTTTTTT.

This clone was observed a single time. The V and J genes are TRBV19 and TRBJ2-7; maybe TRBD1 (6 bases). Trimming removed 2 bases from V and 5 bases from J, with 10 bases in between. Germline V gene lookup returns CDR1 LNHDA and CDR2 SQIVND (reference sequence). This CDR3 is 13 amino acids long. Here the CDR3 DNA reads TGTGCCAGTAGTATAATCAGGGGCCACGAGCAGTACTTC. It codes for CASSIIRGHEQYF.